These 22 T cell receptor beta chains share one sample of origin, sequenced in a study of long-term antiretroviral therapy in people with HIV. Survey level was the resolution at which the v3.0 immunoSEQ assay ran. The table came from immunoSEQ multiplex PCR; TCRdb's copy has only in-frame clones and leaves some out. The sample lists approximately 25,000 clones; 85% to 95% were seen once. The specimen was unsorted PBMCs, collected 7.6 years after starting antiretroviral therapy. The receptors here all came from a woman aged 40 to 55 with HIV.

The chain carries TRBV11-2 and TRBJ1-3; D remains ambiguous. Trimming took 5 bases from V and 7 from J, leaving 15 bases between them. The CDR3 is 14 amino acids. CDR1 SGHAT and CDR2 FQNNGV come from the germline V gene. CDR3 nucleotides: TGTGCCAGCAGCGACACCACAGCGTCCAACACCATATATTTT. Protein sequence: CASSDTTASNTIYF.

The CDR3 region has the DNA TGTGCCAGCAGCTCGATCGGGACTACTTACAATGAGCAGTTCTTC. Translating gives CASSSIGTTYNEQFF. The chain recombines TRBV11-3 with TRBJ2-1; 7 bases are a match to TRBD2. The ends lost 4 bases at V and 4 bases at J; junction bases unmatched: 7. CDR1 and CDR2 from the germline V gene are SGHNT and YENEEA. This CDR3 is built from 15 residues.

CDR3 in DNA: TGTGCCAGCAGCCAAGACAGGCTGGGGGCACCGTTCTTC. Amino acid sequence: CASSQDRLGAPFF. The chain employs TRBV14 and TRBJ2-1, with TRBD1 as a possible D gene (6 bases). V was shortened by 0 bases and J by 15 bases, with 15 bases between the two germline ends. Germline CDR1 is SGHDN and CDR2 is FVKESK. CDR3 size: 13 residues.

V and J are TRBV6-5 and TRBJ2-7; 10 bases are shared with TRBD1. CDR3 size: 15 residues. With V trimmed by 7 bases and J by 5 bases, 11 bases remained unmatched. Germline V gene lookup returns CDR1 MNHEY and CDR2 SVGAGI. The CDR3 loop is CASKPGTGVWHEQYF. The CDR3 DNA sequence: TGTGCCAGCAAACCGGGGACAGGGGTCTGGCACGAGCAGTACTTC.

The V call is TRBV6-1, the J call TRBJ1-2; weak D call: TRBD1 (5 bases). With 3 bases removed from V and 1 base from J, the gap between germline ends came to 15 bases. This CDR3 is 16 amino acids long. Germline V gene data show CDR1 as MNHNS and CDR2 as SASEGT. CDR3 loop: CASSDVPTALNYGYTF. The DNA of the CDR3 is TGTGCCAGCAGTGACGTCCCGACAGCACTTAACTATGGCTACACCTTC.

The chain has TRBV5-4 and TRBJ1-6; TRBD1 might be the D (5 bases). The V end was cut by 4 bases, the J end by 0 bases, with 11 bases between. CDR1 and CDR2 from the germline V gene are SGHNT and YYREEE (reference sequence). The CDR3 totals 16 residues. As DNA, the CDR3 is TGTGCCAGCAGCAGCGGGGGAAGCTCCTATAATTCACCCCTCCACTTT. The encoded protein is CASSSGGSSYNSPLHF.

The chain uses TRBV7-2 and TRBJ2-2; TRBD2 might be the D (5 bases). V was cut by 10 bases and J by 5 bases, with 17 bases left in between. The CDR3 has 14 amino acids. From germline, CDR1 is SGHTA and CDR2 FQGNSA. CDR3 residues: CATSLFPGTGELFF. DNA of the CDR3: TGTGCCACCTCCCTGTTCCCGGGGACCGGGGAGCTGTTTTTT.

J is TRBJ2-2 and V is TRBV30; D call uncertain. V was cut by 2 bases and J by 0 bases, with 7 bases left in between. The CDR3 loop spans 14 amino acids. Looked up from germline, CDR1 is GTSNPN and CDR2 is SVGIG (reference sequence). The CDR3 bases are TGTGCCTGGAGTTTAGGAGCGAACACCGGGGAGCTGTTTTTT. Encoded protein: CAWSLGANTGELFF.

The chain joins TRBV6-5 to TRBJ2-7; D possibly matches TRBD1 or TRBD2 (6 bases each). Germline CDR1 reads MNHEY; CDR2 reads SVGAGI. CDR3 length: 15 amino acids. The V and J ends lost 4 bases and 6 bases respectively, with 19 bases between them. The CDR3 DNA reads TGTGCCAGCAGTTGGGCGCGGGACATCCCGTCCGAGCAGTACTTC. This gives the protein CASSWARDIPSEQYF.

This clone has more than one count but fewer than ten. The rearrangement links TRBV6-5 to TRBJ2-1; D is uncertain. This CDR3 has 12 amino acids. The germline V gene encodes CDR1 MNHEY and CDR2 SVGAGI. Trimming removed 2 bases from V and 7 bases from J, with 6 bases in between. CDR3 bases: TGTGCCAGCAGTTACGGTGCGAATGAGCAGTTCTTC. It specifies CASSYGANEQFF.

This sequence joins TRBV2 and TRBJ1-1, with D possibly TRBD1 on 5 matching bases. The germline CDR1 and CDR2 sequences are SNHLY and FYNNEI. The CDR3 totals 15 residues. Trimming stripped 1 base from V and 11 bases from J, with 20 bases between. CDR3 nucleotide sequence: TGTGCCAGCAGTGAAGATGAGGGACGCTCCAGTCGGGCTTTCTTT. Protein sequence: CASSEDEGRSSRAFF.

This clone was seen only once. V gene TRBV11-2 combines with J gene TRBJ1-2; D perhaps matches TRBD1 (5 bases). Germline CDR1 SGHAT, CDR2 FQNNGV. The CDR3 length is 13 residues. Trimming cost V 1 base and J 7 bases, with 10 bases left between them. The CDR3 protein is CASSLVGPGGYTF. DNA for the CDR3: TGTGCCAGCAGCTTAGTGGGACCAGGTGGCTACACCTTC.

This chain connects TRBV19 to TRBJ2-3; tentatively, D is TRBD2 (6 bases). The V end lost 9 bases, the J end lost 5 bases, and 18 bases lay between the germline ends. This CDR3 comprises 14 residues. The germline CDR1 and CDR2 sequences are LNHDA and SQIVND (reference sequence). CDR3 nucleotides: TGTGCCAGCCAGTCTCCCCTGGGGGGAGATACGCAGTATTTT. Its protein is CASQSPLGGDTQYF.

This chain links TRBV14 with TRBJ2-7; D is possibly TRBD1 (5 bases). CDR3 size: 14 residues. The germline gives CDR1 SGHDN, CDR2 FVKESK. V lost 4 bases and J 7 bases, leaving 17 bases between the germline ends. This CDR3 reads CASSRLFPRGEQYF. In nucleotides, the CDR3 is TGTGCCAGCAGCCGGCTATTCCCTAGGGGTGAGCAGTACTTC.

The chain employs TRBV15 and TRBJ2-5; tentative D call: TRBD1 (5 bases). From germline, CDR1 is LNHNV and CDR2 YYDKDF (reference sequence). The CDR3 has 15 residues. Trimming shortened V by 1 base and J by 2 bases, and 11 bases separated the two germline ends. CDR3 protein: CATSRATGFQETQYF. As DNA, the CDR3 is TGTGCCACCAGCAGAGCCACAGGATTTCAAGAGACCCAGTACTTC.

The chain joins TRBV6-6 to TRBJ2-5; perhaps TRBD2 as D (6 bases). CDR1 and CDR2 (germline): MNHNY, SVGAGI (reference sequence). The V gene lost 8 bases and the J gene lost 5 bases, with 9 bases spanning the gap. This CDR3 has 11 amino acids. The CDR3 is CASGGRETQYF. CDR3 nucleotides: TGTGCCAGCGGGGGGAGGGAGACCCAGTACTTC.

The chain couples TRBV30 to TRBJ2-2; TRBD2 matches at 8 bases. CDR3 size: 16 residues. With 3 bases clipped from V and 3 bases from J, the junction kept 9 bases outside the gene matches. CDR1 and CDR2 from the germline V gene are GTSNPN and SVGIG (reference sequence). DNA for the CDR3: TGTGCCTGGAGCCCCGGGGTCGGGGGGGACACCGGGGAGCTGTTTTTT. This codes for CAWSPGVGGDTGELFF.

The chain is built from TRBV2 and TRBJ2-2; D is unresolved. This CDR3 has 15 amino acids. The V gene's germline CDR1 is SNHLY and CDR2 FYNNEI. Trimming took off 1 base at V and 4 bases at J, with 10 bases between the two ends. The CDR3 bases are TGTGCCAGCAGTGAAGAAGGGCGCGGCACCGGGGAGCTGTTTTTT. Its protein product is CASSEEGRGTGELFF. Complete variable domain (other parts from reference TRBV2 and TRBJ2-2): EPEVTQTPSHQVTQMGQEVILRCVPISNHLYFYWYRQILGQKVEFLVSFYNNEISEKSEIFDDQFSVERPDGSNFTLKIRSTKLEDSAMYFCASSEEGRGTGELFFGEGSRLTVL.

This chain joins TRBV7-2 and TRBJ1-6, with D uncertain. From germline, CDR1 is SGHTA and CDR2 FQGNSA. The length of the CDR3 is 12 residues. V was shortened by 3 bases and J by 5 bases, with 2 bases between the two germline ends. CDR3 sequence: CASSLDNSPLHF. The CDR3 DNA reads as TGTGCCAGCAGCTTGGATAATTCACCCCTCCACTTT.

This chain links TRBV7-8 with TRBJ1-1, with a possible D match to TRBD1 (5 bases). CDR3 length: 14 residues. CDR1 is SGHVS, CDR2 FQNEAQ, per germline. V lost 4 bases to trimming and J lost 3 bases, with 12 bases between them. The CDR3 loop reads CASSSRAPDTEAFF. The CDR3 coding sequence is TGTGCCAGCAGCTCCAGGGCCCCGGACACTGAAGCTTTCTTT.

This sequence joins TRBV4-3 and TRBJ2-3, with 7 bases aligning to TRBD2. Germline CDR1 LGHNA, CDR2 YSLEER. This CDR3 has 17 amino acids. The V and J ends lost 4 bases and 5 bases, in that order; junction bases with no gene match: 15. CDR3 DNA: TGCGCCAGCAGCCTTCTCGGCGGGGGTTTTAAGGGAGATACGCAGTATTTT. Its protein is CASSLLGGGFKGDTQYF.

V usage is TRBV15 and J usage is TRBJ1-5; D is uncertain. Trimming left V 0 bases short and J 6 bases short, with 12 bases between. This CDR3 region has 15 residues. Per the germline V gene, CDR1 is LNHNV and CDR2 is YYDKDF (reference sequence). CDR3 bases: TGTGCCACCAGCAGAGATCGGAGTGTAGGTCAGCCCCAGCATTTT. This sequence encodes CATSRDRSVGQPQHF.